The rows below give T cell receptor beta chains drawn from one sample of a study of blood T cell repertoires in COVID-19. Libraries were prepared by immunoSEQ multiplex PCR; TCRdb keeps only in-frame clonotypes and omits some of them. The sample contains approximately 500,000 clones, 85% to 90% of which appear only once. The sequencing input was peripheral blood. The receptors were sampled from a woman aged 50 to 65 with COVID-19, enrolled during active disease. Each CDR3 is given with its conserved first and last residue.

16 TRBJ1-3 TRBV9 CASSVSAGVSGNTIYF
16 TRBJ2-3 TRBV5-1 CASSLGPGGPRDTQYF
16 TRBJ2-1 TRBV7-2 CASSRGGGPIYNEQFF
18 TRBJ2-3 TRBV18 CASSLRTSGEVGTDTQYF
16 TRBJ1-2 TRBV4-2 CASSQEEALLTYGYTF
11 TRBJ1-2 TRBV19 CATSRVGGYTF
17 TRBJ1-5 TRBV15 CATSTRDRGFSNQPQHF
15 TRBJ1-6 TRBV18 CASSPRGNPNSPLHF
15 TRBJ2-3 TRBV6-5 CASSWGQGGTDTQYF
14 TRBJ1-2 TRBV24-1 CATSEGVGSYGYTF
13 TRBJ1-5 TRBV2 CASSEVRNQPQHF
13 TRBJ1-2 TRBV27 CASSDRVHYGYTF
14 TRBJ1-2 TRBV18 CASSPMQGIYGYTF
12 TRBJ2-1 TRBV12-3/TRBV12-4 CASSFGPDEQFF
16 TRBJ1-3 TRBV13 CASSLGGIFSGNTIYF
16 TRBJ1-5 TRBV28 CASSSQRGYSNQPQHF
19 TRBJ1-2 TRBV28 CASSYSQGAGAGTKNGYTF
13 TRBJ1-2 TRBV11-2 CASSLRRLYGYTF
14 TRBJ1-6 TRBV11-2 CASSADRVPGPLHF
12 TRBJ2-1 TRBV7-9 CASHGSRDIQFF
15 TRBJ2-2 TRBV19 CASSIARGRAGELFF
16 TRBJ2-7 TRBV5-1 CASSPTSGGTSYEQYF
16 TRBJ1-6 TRBV18 CASSPEIMTAYSPLHF
14 TRBJ1-1 TRBV5-1 CASSLALTDTEAFF
12 TRBJ1-6 TRBV9 CASSPGSGPLHF
14 TRBJ1-4 TRBV5-6 CASSLSGVREKLFF
11 TRBJ2-7 TRBV6-5 CASSSVYEQYF
15 TRBJ2-6 TRBV10-3 CAISDDKAGANVLTF
14 TRBJ2-7 TRBV6-4 CASSEGLGAYEQYF
14 TRBJ1-2 TRBV2 CASSEVWGDYGYTF
15 TRBJ2-1 TRBV11-2 CASSSSSGGGNEQFF
11 TRBJ2-7 TRBV29-1 CSVERSYEQYF
15 TRBJ2-7 TRBV7-9 CASSSYREDPYEQYF
14 TRBJ1-1 TRBV27 CASSSGQGNTEAFF
14 TRBJ1-1 TRBV30 CAWRPDSIRLGAFF
15 TRBJ1-4 TRBV25-1 CASSEYRGPGEKLFF
14 TRBJ1-2 TRBV28 CASSLVRTDYGYTF
15 TRBJ1-1 TRBV5-1 CASSPYSGRNTEAFF
13 TRBJ2-7 TRBV30 CAWSVQGTDEQYF
13 TRBJ1-1 TRBV4-2 CASSESGGIGAFF
14 TRBJ2-2 TRBV18 CASSLDRDTGELFF
12 TRBJ1-2 TRBV12-3/TRBV12-4 CASSHGLGGYTF
13 TRBJ1-2 TRBV30 CAWSARRNYGYTF
15 TRBJ2-1 TRBV9 CASSVRGTGGDEQFF
14 TRBJ2-7 TRBV11-2 CASSLGAATYEQYF
16 TRBJ1-6 TRBV6-2/TRBV6-3 CASSPNSSRRDSPLHF
16 TRBJ1-4 TRBV2 CASRRDSFATNEKLFF
15 TRBJ1-2 TRBV5-6 CASSPDREAFHGYTF
15 TRBJ2-2 TRBV2 CASSGLAGGQGELFF
16 TRBJ2-1 TRBV11-3 CASSASTGISYNEQFF
15 TRBJ1-6 TRBV5-1 CASSHDSSYNSPLHF
16 TRBJ2-1 TRBV7-9 CASRYTGGNSYNEQFF
14 TRBJ2-3 TRBV5-1 CASRAEGGTDTQYF